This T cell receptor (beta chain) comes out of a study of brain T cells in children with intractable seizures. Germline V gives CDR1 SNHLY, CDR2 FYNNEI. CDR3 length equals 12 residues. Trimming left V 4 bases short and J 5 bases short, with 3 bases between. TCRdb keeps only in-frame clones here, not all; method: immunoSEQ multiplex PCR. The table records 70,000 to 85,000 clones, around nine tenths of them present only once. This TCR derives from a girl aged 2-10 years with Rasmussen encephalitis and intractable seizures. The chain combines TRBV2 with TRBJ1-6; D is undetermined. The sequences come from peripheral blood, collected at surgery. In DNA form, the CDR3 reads TGTGCCAGCAGTGCTGATAATTCACCCCTCCACTTT. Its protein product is CASSADNSPLHF.